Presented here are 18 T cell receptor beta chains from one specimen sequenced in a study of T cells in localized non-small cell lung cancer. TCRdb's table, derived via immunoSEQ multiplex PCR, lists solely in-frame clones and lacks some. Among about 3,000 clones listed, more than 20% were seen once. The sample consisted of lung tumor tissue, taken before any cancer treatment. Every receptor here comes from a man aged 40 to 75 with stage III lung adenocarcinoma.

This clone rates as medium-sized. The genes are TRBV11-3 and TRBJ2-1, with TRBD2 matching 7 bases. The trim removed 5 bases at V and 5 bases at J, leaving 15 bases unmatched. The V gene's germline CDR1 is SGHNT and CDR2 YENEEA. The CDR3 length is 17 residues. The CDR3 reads CASSLINSRGTNNEQFF. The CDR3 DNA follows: TGTGCCAGCAGCCTCATTAATAGTCGGGGGACTAACAATGAGCAGTTCTTC.

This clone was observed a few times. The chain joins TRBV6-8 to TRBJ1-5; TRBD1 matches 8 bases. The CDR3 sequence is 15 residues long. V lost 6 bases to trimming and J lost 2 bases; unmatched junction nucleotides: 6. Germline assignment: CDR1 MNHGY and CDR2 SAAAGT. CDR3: CASSRGQGRNQPQHF. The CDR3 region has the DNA TGTGCCAGCAGCCGAGGACAGGGACGCAATCAGCCCCAGCATTTT.

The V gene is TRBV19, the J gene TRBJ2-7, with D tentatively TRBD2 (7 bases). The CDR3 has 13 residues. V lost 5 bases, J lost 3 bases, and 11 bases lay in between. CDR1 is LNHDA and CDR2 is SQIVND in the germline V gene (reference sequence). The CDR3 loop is CASSPGGRYEQYF. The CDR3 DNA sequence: TGTGCCAGTAGTCCGGGGGGCCGCTACGAGCAGTACTTC.

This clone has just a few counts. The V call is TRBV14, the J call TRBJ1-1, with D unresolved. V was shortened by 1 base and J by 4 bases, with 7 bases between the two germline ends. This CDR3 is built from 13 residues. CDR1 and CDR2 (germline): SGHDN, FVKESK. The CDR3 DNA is TGTGCCAGCAGCCAAGTACCTTCCACTGAAGCTTTCTTT. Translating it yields CASSQVPSTEAFF.

CDR3 amino acids: CASSLSTGEAFF. The DNA of the CDR3 is TGTGCCAGCAGTTTATCGACAGGGGAAGCTTTCTTT. V usage is TRBV28 and J usage is TRBJ1-1; 7 bases align to TRBD1. Trimming removed 1 base from V and 8 bases from J; junction bases left unmatched: 1. In germline, CDR1 is MDHEN, CDR2 SYDVKM. The CDR3 covers 12 residues. Complete variable domain (other parts from reference TRBV28 and TRBJ1-1): DVKVTQSSRYLVKRTGEKVFLECVQDMDHENMFWYRQDPGLGLRLIYFSYDVKMKEKGDIPEGYSVSREKKERFSLILESASTNQTSMYLCASSLSTGEAFFGQGTRLTVV.

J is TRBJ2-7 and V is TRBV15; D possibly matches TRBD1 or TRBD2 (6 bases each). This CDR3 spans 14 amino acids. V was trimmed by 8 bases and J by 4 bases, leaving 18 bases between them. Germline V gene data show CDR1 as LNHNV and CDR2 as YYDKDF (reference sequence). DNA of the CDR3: TGTGCCACCCGCCACCAGGGGACTGGTTACGAGCAGTACTTC. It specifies CATRHQGTGYEQYF.

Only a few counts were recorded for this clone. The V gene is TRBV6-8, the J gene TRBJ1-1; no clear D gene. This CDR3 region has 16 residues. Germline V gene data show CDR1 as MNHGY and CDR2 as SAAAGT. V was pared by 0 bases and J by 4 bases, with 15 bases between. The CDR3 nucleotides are TGTGCCAGCAGTTACTCCTCTTCTTTTGGAGGCACTGAAGCTTTCTTT. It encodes CASSYSSSFGGTEAFF.

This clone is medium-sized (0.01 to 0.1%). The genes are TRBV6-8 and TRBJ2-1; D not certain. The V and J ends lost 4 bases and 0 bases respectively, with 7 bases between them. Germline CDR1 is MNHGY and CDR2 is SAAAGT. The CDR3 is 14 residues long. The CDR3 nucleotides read TGTGCCAGCAGTTCACTCAGCTCCTACAATGAGCAGTTCTTC. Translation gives CASSSLSSYNEQFF.

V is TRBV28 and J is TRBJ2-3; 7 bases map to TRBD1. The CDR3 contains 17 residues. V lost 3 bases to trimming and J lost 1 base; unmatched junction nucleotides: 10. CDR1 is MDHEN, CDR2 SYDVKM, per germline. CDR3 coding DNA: TGTGCCAGCAGTTTTGCCGGGACAGCCCGCGGCACAGATACGCAGTATTTT. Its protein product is CASSFAGTARGTDTQYF.

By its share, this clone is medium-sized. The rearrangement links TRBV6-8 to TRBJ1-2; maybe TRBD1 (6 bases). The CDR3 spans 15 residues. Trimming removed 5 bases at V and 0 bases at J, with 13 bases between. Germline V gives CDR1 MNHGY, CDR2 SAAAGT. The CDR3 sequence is CASSGSDSPNYGYTF. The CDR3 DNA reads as TGTGCCAGCAGTGGATCGGACAGCCCTAACTATGGCTACACCTTC.

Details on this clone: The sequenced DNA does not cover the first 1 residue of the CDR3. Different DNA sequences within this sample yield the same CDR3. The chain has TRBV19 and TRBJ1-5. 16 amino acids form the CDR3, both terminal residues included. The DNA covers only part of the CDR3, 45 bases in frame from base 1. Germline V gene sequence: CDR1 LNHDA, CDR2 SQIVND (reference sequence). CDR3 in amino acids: CASSIGGGVSNQPQHF. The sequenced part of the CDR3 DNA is GCCAGTAGTATAGGGGGCGGGGTATCCAATCAGCCCCAGCATTTT.

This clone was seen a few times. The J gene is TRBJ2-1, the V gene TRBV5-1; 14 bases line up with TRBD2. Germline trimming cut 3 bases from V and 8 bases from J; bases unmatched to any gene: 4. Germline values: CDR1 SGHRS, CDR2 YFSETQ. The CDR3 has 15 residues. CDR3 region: CASSSGLAGGHEQFF. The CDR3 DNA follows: TGCGCCAGCAGCTCAGGACTAGCGGGGGGTCATGAGCAGTTCTTC.

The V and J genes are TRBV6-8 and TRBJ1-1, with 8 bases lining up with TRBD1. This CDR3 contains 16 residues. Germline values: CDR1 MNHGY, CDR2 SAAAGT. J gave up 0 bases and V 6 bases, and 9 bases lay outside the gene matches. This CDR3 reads CASRSGTGDMNTEAFF. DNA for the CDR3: TGTGCCAGCAGGAGCGGGACAGGCGACATGAACACTGAAGCTTTCTTT.

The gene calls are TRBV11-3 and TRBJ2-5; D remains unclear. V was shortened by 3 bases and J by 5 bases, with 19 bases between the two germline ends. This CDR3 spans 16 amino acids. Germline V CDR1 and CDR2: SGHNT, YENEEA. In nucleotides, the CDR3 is TGTGCCAGCAGCTTGGCCCTAGGAACGCTCTGGGAGACCCAGTACTTC. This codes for CASSLALGTLWETQYF.

In DNA form, the CDR3 reads TGTGCCAGCGTCAGGGGCCCAGCTGCAACTAATGAAAAACTGTTTTTT. It translates to CASVRGPAATNEKLFF. This chain joins TRBV9 and TRBJ1-4; D might be TRBD1 (6 bases). CDR3 size: 16 residues. Trimming cost V 7 bases and J 0 bases, with 16 bases left between them. Germline-derived CDR1 and CDR2 are SGDLS and YYNGEE.

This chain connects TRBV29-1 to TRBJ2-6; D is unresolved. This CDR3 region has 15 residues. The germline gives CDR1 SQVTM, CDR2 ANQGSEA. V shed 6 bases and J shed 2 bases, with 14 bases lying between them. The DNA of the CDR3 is TGCAGCGTCCTCTTCCAGCCCACTGGGGCCAACGTCCTGACTTTC. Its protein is CSVLFQPTGANVLTF.

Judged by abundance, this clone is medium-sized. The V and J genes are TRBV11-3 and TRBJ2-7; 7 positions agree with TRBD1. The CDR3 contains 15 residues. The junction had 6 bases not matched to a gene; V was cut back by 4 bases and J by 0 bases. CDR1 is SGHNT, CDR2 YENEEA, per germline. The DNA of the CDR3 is TGTGCCAGCAGCTGGGGACAGCACACCTCCTACGAGCAGTACTTC. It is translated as CASSWGQHTSYEQYF.

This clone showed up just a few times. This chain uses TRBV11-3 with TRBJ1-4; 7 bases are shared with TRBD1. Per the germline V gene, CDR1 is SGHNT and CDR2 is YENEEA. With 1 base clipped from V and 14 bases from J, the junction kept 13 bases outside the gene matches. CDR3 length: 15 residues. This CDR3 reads CASSLGAETGLVLFF. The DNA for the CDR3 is TGTGCCAGCAGCTTAGGGGCTGAGACAGGGCTGGTCCTGTTTTTT. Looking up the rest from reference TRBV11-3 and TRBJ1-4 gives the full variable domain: EAGVVQSPRYKIIEKKQPVAFWCNPISGHNTLYWYLQNLGQGPELLIRYENEEAVDDSQLPKDRFSAERLKGVDSTLKIQPAELGDSAVYLCASSLGAETGLVLFFGSGTQLSVL.